The TCR beta chain described here comes from a study of beta chain features in type 1 diabetes. Overall study context: The study examined 90 million to 130 million sorted cells across all samples. The study's findings and limits: Type 1 diabetes patients had TCRB CDR3s that were shorter (moderately but significantly so) in all four CD4+ subsets.

To note about this clone: Antigen specificity is unknown.

Since all of the isolated RNA was reverse transcribed, expressed TCRB transcripts were what got sequenced. The repertoire was sequenced with immunoSEQ multiplex PCR; TCRdb's copy has only in-frame clones and lacks some. This sample has over 200,000 clones, with about a tenth found just once. Germline CDR1 reads SGHAT; CDR2 reads FQNNGV. The V gene lost 5 bases and the J gene lost 12 bases, with 17 bases spanning the gap. The CDR3 length is 12 residues. Sequencing was carried out using naive CD4+ T cells from blood. The sequence came from a man aged 25-40 years with type 1 diabetes. The V call is TRBV11-2, the J call TRBJ2-7; no firm D call. The CDR3 DNA reads TGTGCCAGCAGCACCGATGACCAACTACCGTACTTC. It encodes CASSTDDQLPYF.